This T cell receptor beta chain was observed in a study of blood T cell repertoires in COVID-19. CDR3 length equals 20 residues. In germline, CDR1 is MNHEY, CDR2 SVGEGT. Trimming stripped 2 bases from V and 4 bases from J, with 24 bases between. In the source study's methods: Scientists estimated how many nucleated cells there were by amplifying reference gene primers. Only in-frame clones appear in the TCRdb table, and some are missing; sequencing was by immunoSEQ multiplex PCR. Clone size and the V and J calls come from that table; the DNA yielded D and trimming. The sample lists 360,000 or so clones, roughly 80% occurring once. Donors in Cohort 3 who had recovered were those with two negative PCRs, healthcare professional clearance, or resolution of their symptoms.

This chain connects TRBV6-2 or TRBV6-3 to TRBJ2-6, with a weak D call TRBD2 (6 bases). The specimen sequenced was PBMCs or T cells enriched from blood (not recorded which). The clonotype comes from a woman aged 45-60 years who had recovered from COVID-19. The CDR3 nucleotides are TGTGCCAGCAGTTACGCCGGCTATGCGGCCAGTGCGGGGGGGGCCAACGTCCTGACTTTC. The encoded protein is CASSYAGYAASAGGANVLTF.